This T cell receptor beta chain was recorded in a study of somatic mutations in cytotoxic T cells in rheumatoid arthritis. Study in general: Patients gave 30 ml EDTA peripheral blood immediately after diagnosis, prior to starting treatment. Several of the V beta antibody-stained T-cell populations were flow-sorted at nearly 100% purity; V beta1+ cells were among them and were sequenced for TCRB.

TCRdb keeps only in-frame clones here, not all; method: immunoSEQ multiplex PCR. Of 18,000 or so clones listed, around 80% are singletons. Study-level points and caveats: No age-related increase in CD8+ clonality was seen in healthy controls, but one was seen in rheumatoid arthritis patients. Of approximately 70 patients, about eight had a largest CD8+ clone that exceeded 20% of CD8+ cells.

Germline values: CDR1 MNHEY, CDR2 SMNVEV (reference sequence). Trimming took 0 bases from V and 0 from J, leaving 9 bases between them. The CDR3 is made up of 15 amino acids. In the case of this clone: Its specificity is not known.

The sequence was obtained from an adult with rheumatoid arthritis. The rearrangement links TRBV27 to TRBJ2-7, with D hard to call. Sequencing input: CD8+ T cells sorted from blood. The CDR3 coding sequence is TGTGCCAGCAGTTTATCCACCGGGTCCTCCTACGAGCAGTACTTC. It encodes CASSLSTGSSYEQYF.